This TCR beta chain derives from a study of early T cells in non-severe SARS-CoV-2 infection. Background on the study: Bulk RNA isolated from unsorted whole blood underwent sequencing; chains were not paired. Notes on the study in general: Private and CD4 specificities were missed by VDJdb matching, which favored anti-spike CD8 responses.

MiXCR was run by TCRdb on the 5' RACE reads, yielding one entry per CDR3 protein. The data contain tens of thousands of distinct CDR3 sequences, 11% to 15% of them singletons. To note about this clonotype: Antigen specificity is unknown.

The V end was cut by 5 bases, the J end by 2 bases, with 13 bases between. The germline V gene encodes CDR1 SEHNR and CDR2 FQNEAQ (reference sequence). The CDR3 is made up of 14 amino acids. The rearrangement uses TRBV7-9 and TRBJ2-7; D gene ambiguous. Sequencing was performed on whole blood. This sequence was found in an adult who was a healthcare worker with PCR-confirmed SARS-CoV-2 infection or an uninfected control (not recorded which). CDR3 region: CASSPQSAAYEQYF. Here the CDR3 DNA reads TGTGCCAGCAGCCCCCAGAGCGCTGCCTACGAGCAGTACTTC.